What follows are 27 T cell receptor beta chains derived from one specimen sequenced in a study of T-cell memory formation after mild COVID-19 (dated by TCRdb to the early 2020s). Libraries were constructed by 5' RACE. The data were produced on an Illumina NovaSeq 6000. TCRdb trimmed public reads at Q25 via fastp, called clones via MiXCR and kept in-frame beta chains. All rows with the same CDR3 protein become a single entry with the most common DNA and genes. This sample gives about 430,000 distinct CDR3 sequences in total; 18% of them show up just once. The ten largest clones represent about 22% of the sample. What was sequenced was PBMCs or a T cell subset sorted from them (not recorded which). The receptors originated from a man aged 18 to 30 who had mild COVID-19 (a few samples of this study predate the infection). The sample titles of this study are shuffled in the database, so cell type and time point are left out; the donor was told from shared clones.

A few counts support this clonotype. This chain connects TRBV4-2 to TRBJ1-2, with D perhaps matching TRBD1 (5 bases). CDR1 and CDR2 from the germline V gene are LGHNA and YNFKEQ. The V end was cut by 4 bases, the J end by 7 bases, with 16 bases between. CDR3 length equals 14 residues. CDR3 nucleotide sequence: TGTGCCAGCAGCCTAGCCAATTCGGGGGGTGGCTACACCTTC. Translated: CASSLANSGGGYTF.

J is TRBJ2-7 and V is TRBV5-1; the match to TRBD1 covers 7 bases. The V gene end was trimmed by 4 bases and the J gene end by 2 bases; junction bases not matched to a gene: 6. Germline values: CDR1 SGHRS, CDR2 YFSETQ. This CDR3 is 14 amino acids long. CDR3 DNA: TGCGCCAGCAGCGTGACAGGGTCGCCCTACGAGCAGTACTTC. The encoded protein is CASSVTGSPYEQYF.

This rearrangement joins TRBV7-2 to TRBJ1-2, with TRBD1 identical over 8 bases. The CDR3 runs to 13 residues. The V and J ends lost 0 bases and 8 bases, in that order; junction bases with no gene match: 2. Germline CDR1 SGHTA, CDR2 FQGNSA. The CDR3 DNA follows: TGTGCCAGCAGCTTAGCTCAGGGGGCCGGCTACACCTTC. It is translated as CASSLAQGAGYTF.

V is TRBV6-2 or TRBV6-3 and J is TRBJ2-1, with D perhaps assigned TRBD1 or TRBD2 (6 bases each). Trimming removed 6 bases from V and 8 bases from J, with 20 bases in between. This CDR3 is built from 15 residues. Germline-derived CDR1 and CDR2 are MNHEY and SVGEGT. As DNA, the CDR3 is TGTGCCAGCAGCCGCGTGAGGGGGGCGGCGGATGAGCAGTTCTTC. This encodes CASSRVRGAADEQFF.

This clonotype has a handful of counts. The CDR3 loop reads CSVLKGYGELFF. CDR3 sequence (DNA): TGCAGCGTTCTAAAGGGGTACGGGGAGCTGTTTTTT. The chain couples TRBV29-1 to TRBJ2-2, with D maybe TRBD1 (5 bases). CDR1 is SQVTM, CDR2 ANQGSEA, per germline. This CDR3 has 12 amino acids. The V and J ends lost 5 bases and 7 bases respectively, with 11 bases between them.

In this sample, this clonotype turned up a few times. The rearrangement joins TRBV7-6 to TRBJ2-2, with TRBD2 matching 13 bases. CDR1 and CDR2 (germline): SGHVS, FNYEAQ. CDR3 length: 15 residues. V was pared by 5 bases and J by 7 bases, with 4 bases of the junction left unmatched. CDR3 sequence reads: CASSRTSGGDGELFF. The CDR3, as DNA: TGTGCCAGCAGCCGGACTAGCGGGGGAGACGGGGAGCTGTTTTTT.

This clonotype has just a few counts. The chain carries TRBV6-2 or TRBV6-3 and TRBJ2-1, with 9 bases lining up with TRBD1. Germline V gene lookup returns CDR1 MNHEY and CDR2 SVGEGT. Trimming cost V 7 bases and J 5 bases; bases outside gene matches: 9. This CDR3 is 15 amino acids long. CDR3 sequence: CASISDRGRDNEQFF. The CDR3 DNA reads TGTGCCAGCATCTCGGACAGGGGAAGGGACAATGAGCAGTTCTTC.

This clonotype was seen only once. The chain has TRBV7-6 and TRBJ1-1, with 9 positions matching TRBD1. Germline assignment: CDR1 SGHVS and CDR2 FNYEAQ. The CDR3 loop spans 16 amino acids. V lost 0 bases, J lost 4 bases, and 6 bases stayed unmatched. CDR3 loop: CASSLAGQGQVTEAFF. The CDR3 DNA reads TGTGCCAGCAGCTTAGCGGGACAGGGCCAAGTCACTGAAGCTTTCTTT.

CDR3 sequence reads: CSVGGPEQPQHF. The CDR3 coding sequence is TGCAGCGTTGGGGGGCCGGAGCAGCCCCAGCATTTT. The gene calls are TRBV29-1 and TRBJ1-5, with D possibly being TRBD1 (6 bases). CDR3 length: 12 amino acids. V was clipped by 4 bases and J by 7 bases, with 11 bases between them. Per the germline V gene, CDR1 is SQVTM and CDR2 is ANQGSEA.

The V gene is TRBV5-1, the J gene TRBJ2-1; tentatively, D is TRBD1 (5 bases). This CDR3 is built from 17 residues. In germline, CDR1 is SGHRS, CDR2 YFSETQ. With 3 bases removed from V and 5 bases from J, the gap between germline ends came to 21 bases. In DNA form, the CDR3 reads TGCGCCAGCAGCTCCCTTAGTATAAGGGGCTATAACAATGAGCAGTTCTTC. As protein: CASSSLSIRGYNNEQFF. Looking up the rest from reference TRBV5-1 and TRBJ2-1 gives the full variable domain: KAGVTQTPRYLIKTRGQQVTLSCSPISGHRSVSWYQQTPGQGLQFLFEYFSETQRNKGNFPGRFSGRQFSNSRSEMNVSTLELGDSALYLCASSSLSIRGYNNEQFFGPGTRLTVL.

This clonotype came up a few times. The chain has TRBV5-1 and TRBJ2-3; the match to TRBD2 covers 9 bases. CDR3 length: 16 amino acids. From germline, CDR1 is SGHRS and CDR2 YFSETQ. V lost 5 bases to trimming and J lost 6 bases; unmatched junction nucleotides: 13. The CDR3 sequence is CASRNPSGTSRDTQYF. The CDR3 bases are TGCGCCAGCAGGAATCCATCCGGGACTAGCAGGGATACGCAGTATTTT.

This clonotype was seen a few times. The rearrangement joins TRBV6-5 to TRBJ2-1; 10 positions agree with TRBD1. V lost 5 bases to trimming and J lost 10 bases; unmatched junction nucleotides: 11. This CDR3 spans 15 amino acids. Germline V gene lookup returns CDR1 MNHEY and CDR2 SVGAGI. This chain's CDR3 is CASSLSGDRGYEQFF. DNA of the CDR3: TGTGCCAGCAGTCTCTCCGGGGACAGGGGATACGAGCAGTTCTTC.

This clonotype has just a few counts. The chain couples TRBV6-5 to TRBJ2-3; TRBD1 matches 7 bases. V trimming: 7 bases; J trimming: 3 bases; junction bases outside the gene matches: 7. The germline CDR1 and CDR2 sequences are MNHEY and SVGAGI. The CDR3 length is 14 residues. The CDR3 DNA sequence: TGTGCCAGCAACGAGCTGGGACAGACAGATACGCAGTATTTT. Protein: CASNELGQTDTQYF.

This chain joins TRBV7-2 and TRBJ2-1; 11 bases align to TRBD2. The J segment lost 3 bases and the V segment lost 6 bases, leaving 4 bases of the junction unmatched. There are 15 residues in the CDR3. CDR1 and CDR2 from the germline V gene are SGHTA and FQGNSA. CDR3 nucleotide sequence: TGTGCCAGCAGATATAGCGGGGGGGGCTACAATGAGCAGTTCTTC. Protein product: CASRYSGGGYNEQFF.

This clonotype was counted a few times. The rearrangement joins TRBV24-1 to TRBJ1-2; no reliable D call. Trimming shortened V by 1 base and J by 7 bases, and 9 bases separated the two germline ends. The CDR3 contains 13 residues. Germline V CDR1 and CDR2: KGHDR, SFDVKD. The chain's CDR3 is CATSDFEGSGYTF. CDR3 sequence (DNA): TGTGCCACCAGTGATTTCGAAGGGTCTGGCTACACCTTC.

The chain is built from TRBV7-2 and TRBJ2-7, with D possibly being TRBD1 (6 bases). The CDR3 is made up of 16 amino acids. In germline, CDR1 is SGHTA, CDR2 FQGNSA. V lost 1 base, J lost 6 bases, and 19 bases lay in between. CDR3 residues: CASSLVGGHNPAEQYV. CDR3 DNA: TGTGCCAGCAGCTTAGTTGGGGGCCACAACCCGGCCGAGCAGTACGTC.

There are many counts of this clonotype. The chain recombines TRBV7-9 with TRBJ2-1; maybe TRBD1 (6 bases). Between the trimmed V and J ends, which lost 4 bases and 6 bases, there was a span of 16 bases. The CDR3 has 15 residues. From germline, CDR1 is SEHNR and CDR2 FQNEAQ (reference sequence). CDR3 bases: TGTGCCAGCAGCTCGAGACAGGACAGACCCAATGAGCAGTTCTTC. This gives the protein CASSSRQDRPNEQFF.

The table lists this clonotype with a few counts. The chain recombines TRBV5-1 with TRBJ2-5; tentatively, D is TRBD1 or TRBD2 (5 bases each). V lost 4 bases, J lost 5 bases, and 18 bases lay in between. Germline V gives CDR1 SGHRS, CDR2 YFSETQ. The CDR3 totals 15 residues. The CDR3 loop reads CASSPGTKLKETQYF. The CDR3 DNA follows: TGCGCCAGCAGCCCCGGGACCAAGCTAAAGGAGACCCAGTACTTC. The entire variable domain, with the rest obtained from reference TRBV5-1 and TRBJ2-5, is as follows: KAGVTQTPRYLIKTRGQQVTLSCSPISGHRSVSWYQQTPGQGLQFLFEYFSETQRNKGNFPGRFSGRQFSNSRSEMNVSTLELGDSALYLCASSPGTKLKETQYFGPGTRLLVL.

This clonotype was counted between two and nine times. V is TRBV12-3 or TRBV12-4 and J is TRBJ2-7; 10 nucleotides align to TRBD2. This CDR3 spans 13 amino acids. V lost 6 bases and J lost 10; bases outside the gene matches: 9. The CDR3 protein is CASSRSGGNDQYF. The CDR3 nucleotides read TGTGCCAGCAGCCGTAGCGGGGGGAATGATCAGTACTTC.

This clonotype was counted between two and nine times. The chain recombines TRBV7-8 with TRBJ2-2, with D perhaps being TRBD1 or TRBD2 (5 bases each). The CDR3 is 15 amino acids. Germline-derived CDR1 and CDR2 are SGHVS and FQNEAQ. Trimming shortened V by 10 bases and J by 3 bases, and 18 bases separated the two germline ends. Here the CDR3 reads CATSSGSWHTGELFF. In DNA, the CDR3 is TGTGCCACCTCTTCAGGGAGTTGGCACACCGGGGAGCTGTTTTTT.

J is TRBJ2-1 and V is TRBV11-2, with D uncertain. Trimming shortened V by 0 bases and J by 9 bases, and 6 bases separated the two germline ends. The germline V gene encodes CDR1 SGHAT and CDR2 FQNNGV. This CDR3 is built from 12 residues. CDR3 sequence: CASSLEGSEQFF. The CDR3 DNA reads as TGTGCCAGCAGCTTAGAGGGGTCTGAGCAGTTCTTC.

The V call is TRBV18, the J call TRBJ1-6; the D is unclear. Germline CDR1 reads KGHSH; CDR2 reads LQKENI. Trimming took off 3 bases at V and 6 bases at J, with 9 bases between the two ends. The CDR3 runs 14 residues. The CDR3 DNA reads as TGTGCCAGCTCACCCAATAGGAGTAATTCACCCCTCCACTTT. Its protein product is CASSPNRSNSPLHF.

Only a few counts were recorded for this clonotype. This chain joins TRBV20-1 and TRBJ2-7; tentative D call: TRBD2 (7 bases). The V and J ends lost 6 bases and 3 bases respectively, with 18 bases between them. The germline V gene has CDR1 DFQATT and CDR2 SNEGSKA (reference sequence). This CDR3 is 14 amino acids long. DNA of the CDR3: TGCAGTGCCCCCCCCCGGGGGGCCAACTACGAGCAGTACTTC. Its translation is CSAPPRGANYEQYF.

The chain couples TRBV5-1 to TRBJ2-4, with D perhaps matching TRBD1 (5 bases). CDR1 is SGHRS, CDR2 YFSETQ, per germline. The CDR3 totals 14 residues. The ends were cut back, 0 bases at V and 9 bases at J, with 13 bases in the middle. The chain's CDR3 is CASSLEGKEGIQYF. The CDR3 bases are TGCGCCAGCAGCTTGGAGGGGAAAGAAGGCATTCAGTACTTC.

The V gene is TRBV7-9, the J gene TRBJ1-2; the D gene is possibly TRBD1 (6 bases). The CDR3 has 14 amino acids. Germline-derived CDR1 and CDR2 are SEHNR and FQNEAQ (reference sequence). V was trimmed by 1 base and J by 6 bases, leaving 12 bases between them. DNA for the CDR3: TGTGCCAGCAGCTTAGTACAGGGAACAGATGGCTACACCTTC. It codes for CASSLVQGTDGYTF. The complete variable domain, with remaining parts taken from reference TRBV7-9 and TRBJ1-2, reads DTGVSQNPRHKITKRGQNVTFRCDPISEHNRLYWYRQTLGQGPEFLTYFQNEAQLEKSRLLSDRFSAERPKGSFSTLEIQRTEQGDSAMYLCASSLVQGTDGYTFGSGTRLTVV.

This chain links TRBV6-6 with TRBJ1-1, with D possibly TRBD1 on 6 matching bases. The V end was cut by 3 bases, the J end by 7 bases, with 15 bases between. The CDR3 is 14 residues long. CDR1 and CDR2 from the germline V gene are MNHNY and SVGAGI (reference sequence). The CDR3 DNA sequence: TGTGCCAGCAGTTATCGGGGGCCGAGAGGTGAAGCTTTCTTT. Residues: CASSYRGPRGEAFF.

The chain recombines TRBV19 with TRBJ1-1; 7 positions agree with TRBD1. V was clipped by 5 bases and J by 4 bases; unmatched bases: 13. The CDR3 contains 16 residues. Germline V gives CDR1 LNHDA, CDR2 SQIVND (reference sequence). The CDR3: CASSRRITGVSTEAFF. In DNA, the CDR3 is TGTGCCAGTAGTCGTCGAATCACAGGGGTGAGCACTGAAGCTTTCTTT.